This entry features one TCR beta chain sequence. This sample stems from a study of blood T cell repertoires in COVID-19. As for the study in general: Sample material is recorded as cDNA or gDNA derived from T cells, B-cell-depleted T cells, or PBMCs.

Original methodology: Cell counts per sample came from amplifying reference gene primers. TCRdb keeps only in-frame clones here, not all; method: immunoSEQ multiplex PCR. The V and J calls and clone size come from that table; D and trimming were worked out from the DNA. Among approximately 180,000 clones, about 88% were seen once, and the ten largest hold 2% to 2.5%. Participant ages covered about 18 to 90 years across 24 US areas. In assigning cohorts, the study relied on participant-reported clinical history. The material sequenced was PBMCs or T cells enriched from blood (not recorded which). The sequence came from a woman between 40 and 50 years old with acute COVID-19.

CDR3: CASSLVGEVGSPLHF. The CDR3 DNA is TGTGCCAGCAGCTTGGTTGGGGAGGTTGGATCACCCCTCCACTTT. V is TRBV5-4 and J is TRBJ1-6; D remains unclear. This CDR3 region has 15 residues. The ends were cut back, 0 bases at V and 10 bases at J, with 14 bases in the middle. Looked up from germline, CDR1 is SGHNT and CDR2 is YYREEE (reference sequence). The variable domain in full, with the rest retrieved from reference TRBV5-4 and TRBJ1-6, is ETGVTQSPTHLIKTRGQQVTLRCSSQSGHNTVSWYQQALGQGPQFIFQYYREEENGRGNFPPRFSGLQFPNYSSELNVNALELDDSALYLCASSLVGEVGSPLHFGNGTRLTVT.